This T cell receptor (beta chain) was identified in a study of CD8 T cells in ankylosing spondylitis. One entry per CDR3 protein results from TCRdb running MiXCR on the 5' RACE reads. The profile shows 150,000 to 200,000 distinct CDR3 sequences, 11% of them singletons. Germline CDR1 reads SGHTA; CDR2 reads FQGNSA. V lost 0 bases, J lost 6 bases, and 8 bases stayed unmatched. The CDR3 runs to 16 residues. V and J are TRBV7-2 and TRBJ2-3; the match to TRBD2 covers 8 bases. The sequencing sample was made of blood, either unsorted or a sorted T cell fraction (not recorded which). The origin of this receptor is a male donor with ankylosing spondylitis or in good health (not recorded which). DNA of the CDR3: TGTGCCAGCAGCTTAGCGCCCAGCGGGAGAAGGGATACGCAGTATTTT. Amino acids: CASSLAPSGRRDTQYF.